These 26 T cell receptor beta chains originate from one sample sequenced in a study of blood T cell repertoires in COVID-19. TCRdb's copy holds only in-frame clones and misses some; the assay was immunoSEQ multiplex PCR. The sample comprises about 440,000 clones, roughly 89% of which are singletons, and roughly 4% rests with the top ten. The sample consisted of peripheral blood. Every receptor here comes from a woman in her thirties with acute or convalescent COVID-19.

This chain joins TRBV18 and TRBJ2-3; 10 nucleotides match TRBD1. Germline V lookup: CDR1 KGHSH, CDR2 LQKENI. V gave up 4 bases and J gave up 1 base; unmatched junction bases: 5. The CDR3 is made up of 16 amino acids. For the CDR3, the DNA is TGTGCCAGCTCACTTCCCGGGACAGGGGGCACAGATACGCAGTATTTT. Its translation: CASSLPGTGGTDTQYF.

CDR3 DNA sequence: TGTGCCAGCAGTCTGGAGGGAAGGAACGAGCAGTACTTC. Encoded protein: CASSLEGRNEQYF. This sequence joins TRBV28 and TRBJ2-7, with D tentatively TRBD2 (6 bases). Between the trimmed V and J ends, which lost 5 bases and 5 bases, there was a span of 13 bases. Germline-derived CDR1 and CDR2 are MDHEN and SYDVKM. There are 13 residues in the CDR3. Combining the CDR3 with reference TRBV28 and TRBJ2-7 gives the whole variable domain DVKVTQSSRYLVKRTGEKVFLECVQDMDHENMFWYRQDPGLGLRLIYFSYDVKMKEKGDIPEGYSVSREKKERFSLILESASTNQTSMYLCASSLEGRNEQYFGPGTRLTVT.

V and J are TRBV11-1 and TRBJ2-1; D is unclear. V lost 1 base, J lost 3 bases, and 7 bases lay in between. The CDR3 runs 14 residues. Looked up from germline, CDR1 is SGHAT and CDR2 is FQDESV (reference sequence). The CDR3 loop reads CASSLVYSYNEQFF. The CDR3 DNA sequence: TGTGCCAGCAGCTTAGTATACAGCTACAATGAGCAGTTCTTC.

The chain has TRBV7-6 and TRBJ2-5; D not certain. V shed 4 bases and J shed 4 bases, with 7 bases lying between them. Per the germline V gene, CDR1 is SGHVS and CDR2 is FNYEAQ. CDR3 length equals 12 residues. The CDR3 reads CASSSGAETQYF. CDR3 nucleotide sequence: TGTGCCAGCAGCTCCGGAGCAGAGACCCAGTACTTC.

This rearrangement joins TRBV4-1 to TRBJ2-2; D not certain. Trimming took 4 bases from V and 7 from J, leaving 7 bases between them. Germline CDR1 reads MGHRA; CDR2 reads YSYEKL. This CDR3 has 12 residues. CDR3: CASSLPLGELFF. CDR3 nucleotide sequence: TGCGCCAGCAGCCTCCCTCTCGGGGAGCTGTTTTTT.

The chain recombines TRBV20-1 with TRBJ2-3, with TRBD2 matching over 11 bases. After removal of 3 bases from V and 6 bases from J, the junction contained 20 bases not matched to a gene. This CDR3 contains 19 residues. The germline V gene encodes CDR1 DFQATT and CDR2 SNEGSKA (reference sequence). The CDR3 sequence: CSASCRGQCSGGALDTQYF. CDR3 nucleotide sequence: TGCAGTGCTAGTTGTCGAGGACAATGTAGCGGGGGGGCCCTCGATACGCAGTATTTT.

The J gene is TRBJ2-3, the V gene TRBV9, with 12 bases matching TRBD2. The CDR3 spans 16 residues. J was trimmed by 4 bases and V by 3 bases; bases with no gene match: 6. From germline, CDR1 is SGDLS and CDR2 YYNGEE. The CDR3 protein is CASSASGGAGADTQYF. The CDR3 nucleotides read TGTGCCAGCAGCGCTAGCGGGGGGGCCGGTGCAGATACGCAGTATTTT.

The gene calls are TRBV5-1 and TRBJ2-7, with D possibly being TRBD1 (5 bases). Germline CDR1 and CDR2: SGHRS and YFSETQ. Between the trimmed V and J ends, which lost 0 bases and 3 bases, there was a span of 10 bases. This CDR3 region has 14 residues. The CDR3 DNA reads TGCGCCAGCAGCTTGGGCAGGGCCCACTACGAGCAGTACTTC. Its protein product is CASSLGRAHYEQYF. The whole variable domain, remainder taken from reference TRBV5-1 and TRBJ2-7, is KAGVTQTPRYLIKTRGQQVTLSCSPISGHRSVSWYQQTPGQGLQFLFEYFSETQRNKGNFPGRFSGRQFSNSRSEMNVSTLELGDSALYLCASSLGRAHYEQYFGPGTRLTVT.

The chain has TRBV7-2 and TRBJ2-7; D may be TRBD1 (6 bases). Germline CDR1 and CDR2: SGHTA and FQGNSA. The CDR3 consists of 17 residues. V was pared by 1 base and J by 0 bases, with 16 bases between. This CDR3 reads CASSLEWGDRPSYEQYF. CDR3 nucleotide sequence: TGTGCCAGCAGCTTAGAATGGGGTGACAGGCCCTCCTACGAGCAGTACTTC.

This rearrangement joins TRBV6-4 to TRBJ1-3; no definite D call. There are 18 residues in the CDR3. Trimming removed 2 bases from V and 2 bases from J, with 19 bases in between. From germline, CDR1 is MRHNA and CDR2 SNTAGT. The CDR3 region has the DNA TGTGCCAGCAGTGACCCCCGAAACCCCCGCGGGGCTGGAAACACCATATATTTT. Translated: CASSDPRNPRGAGNTIYF.

This clone was seen once. V is TRBV4-1 and J is TRBJ2-1; 10 bases line up with TRBD2. Germline V gene data show CDR1 as MGHRA and CDR2 as YSYEKL. The CDR3 spans 15 residues. The trim removed 3 bases at V and 7 bases at J, leaving 6 bases unmatched. CDR3 in amino acids: CASSQDSSGGNEQFF. The CDR3 DNA sequence: TGCGCCAGCAGCCAGGATTCTAGCGGGGGTAATGAGCAGTTCTTC.

This sequence joins TRBV5-1 and TRBJ2-2; 7 nucleotides line up with TRBD2. This CDR3 has 18 amino acids. Germline CDR1 reads SGHRS; CDR2 reads YFSETQ. J was trimmed by 5 bases and V by 0 bases; bases with no gene match: 13. This CDR3 reads CASSLVQSTAGKTGELFF. The DNA of the CDR3 is TGCGCCAGCAGCTTGGTTCAGAGCACAGCGGGGAAAACCGGGGAGCTGTTTTTT.

The chain employs TRBV6-5 and TRBJ1-3, with 7 bases that match TRBD1. Germline V lookup: CDR1 MNHEY, CDR2 SVGAGI. This CDR3 comprises 15 residues. V shed 11 bases and J 4 bases; nucleotides not matched to a gene: 14. Here the CDR3 reads CAGNTGAAGGNTIYF. Here the CDR3 DNA reads TGTGCCGGTAATACAGGGGCTGCGGGAGGAAACACCATATATTTT.

The V gene is TRBV18, the J gene TRBJ1-5, with a weak D call TRBD1 (5 bases). CDR3 length equals 14 residues. V was clipped by 5 bases and J by 4 bases, with 12 bases between them. CDR1 KGHSH and CDR2 LQKENI come from the germline V gene. CDR3 sequence: CASSTNQGNQPQHF. The DNA of the CDR3 is TGTGCCAGCTCAACAAACCAGGGAAATCAGCCCCAGCATTTT.

The chain combines TRBV21-1 with TRBJ1-2; the table's D call TRBD1 went unverified against the DNA. TRBV21-1 is shown as a pseudogene. There are 13 residues in the CDR3. CDR3 coding DNA: TGTGCCAGCAGCGGGGCGCTCCTCTATGGCTACACCTTC. This codes for CASSGALLYGYTF.

This chain uses TRBV3-1 (or the pseudogene TRBV3-2) with TRBJ2-5; no reliable D call. Germline V CDR1 and CDR2: LGHDT, YNNKEL (reference sequence). CDR3 length equals 15 residues. V was shortened by 0 bases and J by 2 bases, with 10 bases between the two germline ends. The CDR3 protein is CASSQDPVKQETQYF. In DNA form, the CDR3 reads TGTGCCAGCAGCCAAGACCCCGTAAAACAAGAGACCCAGTACTTC.

In this sample, this clone turned up many times. V usage is TRBV25-1 and J usage is TRBJ2-1, with no clear D. This CDR3 is 14 amino acids long. V was shortened by 1 base and J by 9 bases, with 13 bases between the two germline ends. Germline V lookup: CDR1 MGHDK, CDR2 SYGVNS. The CDR3 sequence is CASSEFAGIGEQFF. The CDR3 DNA sequence: TGTGCCAGCAGTGAATTTGCAGGTATCGGTGAGCAGTTCTTC.

This clone was counted between two and nine times. J is TRBJ1-1 and V is TRBV28; weak D call: TRBD1 (6 bases). The CDR3 is 13 amino acids. In germline, CDR1 is MDHEN, CDR2 SYDVKM. V lost 3 bases and J 12 bases, leaving 17 bases between the germline ends. CDR3 DNA: TGTGCCAGCAGTTTCTTAGGGACATTGGGAACTTTCTTT. Translated: CASSFLGTLGTFF.

V gene TRBV10-1 combines with J gene TRBJ2-7; D gene ambiguous. CDR1 and CDR2 (germline): WNHNN, SYGVQD (reference sequence). This CDR3 contains 15 residues. V dropped 7 bases and J dropped 6 bases, with 22 bases sitting between them. The CDR3 DNA is TGCGCCAGCACCACCCCAAGACTTGAGTTGAGCGAGCAGTACTTC. It codes for CASTTPRLELSEQYF.

The V and J genes are TRBV6-2 or TRBV6-3 and TRBJ2-3; TRBD2 matches 12 bases. CDR1 is MNHEY, CDR2 SVGEGT, per germline. CDR3 length equals 16 residues. The trim removed 4 bases at V and 3 bases at J, leaving 5 bases unmatched. CDR3 DNA sequence: TGTGCCAGCAGTTCGGTACTAGCGGGGGGAACAGATACGCAGTATTTT. It is translated as CASSSVLAGGTDTQYF.

The V call is TRBV21-1, the J call TRBJ2-1; TRBD2 is the table's D call, not checked against the DNA. TRBV21-1 is assigned pseudogene status. The CDR3 consists of 19 residues. The CDR3 DNA is TGTGCCAGCAGCAACTGGCCTAGCGGGGACCAGGGATGGGGCAATGAGCAGTTCTTC. It encodes CASSNWPSGDQGWGNEQFF.

This sequence joins TRBV7-2 and TRBJ1-1, with D possibly being TRBD1 (6 bases). The germline V and J ends were trimmed by 2 bases and 5 bases, with 15 bases remaining between them. The CDR3 runs to 15 residues. Germline CDR1 reads SGHTA; CDR2 reads FQGNSA. The CDR3 region is CASSLLGAPSTEAFF. The CDR3 nucleotides are TGTGCCAGCAGCTTATTGGGGGCCCCGTCTACTGAAGCTTTCTTT.

The gene calls are TRBV4-2 and TRBJ2-1, with 8 bases that match TRBD1. The ends lost 2 bases at V and 6 bases at J; junction bases unmatched: 6. This CDR3 is 15 amino acids long. The germline gives CDR1 LGHNA, CDR2 YNFKEQ. The CDR3 protein is CASSQFPGTGNEQFF. CDR3 sequence (DNA): TGTGCCAGCAGCCAATTTCCGGGGACAGGCAATGAGCAGTTCTTC.

Turning to this clone: Other DNA sequences within the sample encode an identical CDR3. V is TRBV14 and J is TRBJ1-1; D is unresolved. Germline lookup yields CDR1 SGHDN and CDR2 FVKESK. The CDR3 covers 15 residues. V lost 2 bases and J lost 0, with 10 bases in between. CDR3 coding DNA: TGTGCCAGCAGCCAAAGAGCGGGCATGAACACTGAAGCTTTCTTT. It codes for CASSQRAGMNTEAFF.

V and J are TRBV2 and TRBJ2-3, with 11 bases fitting TRBD2. Per germline, CDR1 SNHLY and CDR2 FYNNEI. The CDR3 loop spans 16 amino acids. V dropped 3 bases and J dropped 4; count of bases not matched to a gene: 6. In DNA, the CDR3 is TGTGCCAGCAGTGAGCTTCTAGCGGGGGGTGCAGATACGCAGTATTTT. Amino acids: CASSELLAGGADTQYF. The whole variable domain, remainder taken from reference TRBV2 and TRBJ2-3, is EPEVTQTPSHQVTQMGQEVILRCVPISNHLYFYWYRQILGQKVEFLVSFYNNEISEKSEIFDDQFSVERPDGSNFTLKIRSTKLEDSAMYFCASSELLAGGADTQYFGPGTRLTVL.

The chain combines TRBV15 with TRBJ2-7; 9 bases align to TRBD1. Germline loops: CDR1 LNHNV, CDR2 YYDKDF (reference sequence). CDR3 length: 13 amino acids. The junction had 2 bases not matched to a gene; V was cut back by 4 bases and J by 4 bases. This CDR3 reads CATSTGQGYEQYF. As DNA, the CDR3 is TGTGCCACCAGCACAGGACAGGGGTACGAGCAGTACTTC.